This T cell receptor beta chain was captured by sequencing in a study of T cell responses to AZD1222 COVID-19 vaccine. Study-level results: Spike-specific TCR repertoires showed rising breadth and depth after two AZD1222 doses. Targets within unmutated variant regions were reportedly found for nearly half of spike-specific TCRs. Among the donors, most were white British and more were female, and clonal diversity was possibly underestimated. In all cases, repertoires were sampled only after the peak T cell response.

With 6 bases clipped from V and 3 bases from J, the junction kept 6 bases outside the gene matches. The CDR3 is 14 residues long. From germline, CDR1 is SNHLY and CDR2 FYNNEI. This table comes from immunoSEQ multiplex PCR, and its TCRdb copy is limited to in-frame clones, with some not included. The data show roughly 51,000 clones, more than 80% seen once. In the case of this clone: Its target is not known.

Source: peripheral blood, taken 28 days after the second AZD1222 dose. The rearrangement links TRBV2 to TRBJ1-1; TRBD1 agrees at 8 bases. This receptor was identified in an adult who received the AZD1222 COVID-19 vaccine. Here the CDR3 DNA reads TGTGCCAGCAGCAAGGGACAGGAGTACACTGAAGCTTTCTTT. Translated: CASSKGQEYTEAFF.